Reported below is one T cell receptor beta chain. These data come from a study of identical twins. TCRdb re-called the 5' RACE reads through MiXCR, storing one row per CDR3 protein. The sample yields approximately 1.8 million distinct CDR3 sequences, about 32% seen once. The CDR3 extends over 12 amino acids. V was shortened by 7 bases and J by 15 bases, with 18 bases between the two germline ends. The sequence derives from a newborn girl in good health. The chain recombines TRBV12-3 or TRBV12-4 with TRBJ1-4, with D possibly matching TRBD1 (5 bases). Material for sequencing was cord blood. In nucleotides, the CDR3 is TGTGCCAGCACAGCCAGGGTAGGAAAGTTGTTTTTT. Residues: CASTARVGKLFF.